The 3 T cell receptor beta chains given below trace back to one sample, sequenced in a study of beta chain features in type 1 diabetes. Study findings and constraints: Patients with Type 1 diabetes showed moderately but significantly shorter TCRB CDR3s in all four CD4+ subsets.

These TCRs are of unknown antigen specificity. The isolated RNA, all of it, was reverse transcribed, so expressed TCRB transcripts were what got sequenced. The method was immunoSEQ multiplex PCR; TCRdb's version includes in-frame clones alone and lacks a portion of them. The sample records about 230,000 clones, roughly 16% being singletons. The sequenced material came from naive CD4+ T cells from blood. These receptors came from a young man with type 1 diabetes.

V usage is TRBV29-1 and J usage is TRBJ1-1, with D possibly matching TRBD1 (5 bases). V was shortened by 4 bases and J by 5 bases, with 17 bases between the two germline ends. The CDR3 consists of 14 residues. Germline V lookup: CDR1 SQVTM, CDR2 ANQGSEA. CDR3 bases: TGCAGCGTTGGAGGAGGGGTTTTCTTAACTGAAGCTTTCTTT. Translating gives CSVGGGVFLTEAFF.

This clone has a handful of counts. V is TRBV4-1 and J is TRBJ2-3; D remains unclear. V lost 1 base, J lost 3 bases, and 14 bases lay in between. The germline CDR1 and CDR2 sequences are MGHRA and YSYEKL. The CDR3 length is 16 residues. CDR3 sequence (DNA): TGCGCCAGCAGCCAAGCTTCGGCGAAGAGGACAGATACGCAGTATTTT. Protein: CASSQASAKRTDTQYF.

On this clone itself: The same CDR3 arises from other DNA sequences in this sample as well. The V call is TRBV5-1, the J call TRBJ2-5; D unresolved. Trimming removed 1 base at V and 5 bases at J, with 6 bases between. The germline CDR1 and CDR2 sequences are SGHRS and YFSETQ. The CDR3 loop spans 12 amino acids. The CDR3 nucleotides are TGCGCCAGCAGCTTGCCTAGGGAGACCCAGTACTTC. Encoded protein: CASSLPRETQYF.